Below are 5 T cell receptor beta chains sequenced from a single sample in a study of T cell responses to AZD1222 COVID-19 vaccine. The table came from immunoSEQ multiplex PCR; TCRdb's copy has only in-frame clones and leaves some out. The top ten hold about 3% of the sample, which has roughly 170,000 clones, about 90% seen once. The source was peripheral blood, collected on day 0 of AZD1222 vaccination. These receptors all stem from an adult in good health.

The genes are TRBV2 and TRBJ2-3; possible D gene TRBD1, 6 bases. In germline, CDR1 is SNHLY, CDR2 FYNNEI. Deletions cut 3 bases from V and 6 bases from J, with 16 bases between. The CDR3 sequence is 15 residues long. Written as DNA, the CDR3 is TGTGCCAGCAGTGAGTTCGCTGGGGGCCGGGATACGCAGTATTTT. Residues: CASSEFAGGRDTQYF.

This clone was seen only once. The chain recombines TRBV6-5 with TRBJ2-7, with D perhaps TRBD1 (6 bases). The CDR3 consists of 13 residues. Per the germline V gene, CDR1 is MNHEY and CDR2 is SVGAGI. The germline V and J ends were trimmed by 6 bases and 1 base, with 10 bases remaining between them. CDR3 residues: CASSLRGSYEQYF. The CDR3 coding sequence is TGTGCCAGCAGCCTCAGGGGATCCTACGAGCAGTACTTC.

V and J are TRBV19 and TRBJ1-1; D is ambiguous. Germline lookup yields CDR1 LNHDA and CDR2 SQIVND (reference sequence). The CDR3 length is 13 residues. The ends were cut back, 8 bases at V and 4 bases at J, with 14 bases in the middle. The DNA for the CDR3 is TGTGCCAGTTTCCCCAGGTCGAGCACTGAAGCTTTCTTT. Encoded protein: CASFPRSSTEAFF.

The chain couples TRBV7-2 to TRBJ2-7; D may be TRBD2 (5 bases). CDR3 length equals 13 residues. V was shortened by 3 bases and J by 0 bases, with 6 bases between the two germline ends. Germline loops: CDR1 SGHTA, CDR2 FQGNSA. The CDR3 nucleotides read TGTGCCAGCAGCTTCGAGGGCTCCTACGAGCAGTACTTC. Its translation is CASSFEGSYEQYF.

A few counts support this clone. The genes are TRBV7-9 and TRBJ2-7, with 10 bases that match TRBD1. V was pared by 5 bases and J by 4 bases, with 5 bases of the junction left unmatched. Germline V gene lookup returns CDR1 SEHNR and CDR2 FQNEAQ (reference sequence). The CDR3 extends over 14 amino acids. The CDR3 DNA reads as TGTGCCAGCAGCCCCCGACAGGGGGCTTACGAGCAGTACTTC. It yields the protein CASSPRQGAYEQYF.